The present entry profiles one T cell receptor beta chain with its context. These data originate in a study of CD8 T cells in Susac syndrome. CD8+ and CD4+ T cells taken from blood had their TCR beta sequenced. The multiple sclerosis controls were treatment-naive patients with relapsing-remitting disease that was stable or active. TEMRA cells were FACS-enriched and CD8+ and CD4+ T cells negatively isolated. The CDR3 length is 16 residues. V was clipped by 5 bases and J by 7 bases; unmatched bases: 14. From germline, CDR1 is SEHNR and CDR2 FQNEAQ (reference sequence). RNA totalling 0.5 to 1 ug underwent reverse transcription with random hexamers. The authors amplified TCR beta CDR3 across 54 Vbeta and 13 Jbeta using immunoSEQ multiplex PCR. TCRdb itself ran the immunoSEQ multiplex PCR reads through MiXCR, one entry per CDR3 protein. The repertoire includes 250,000 to 300,000 distinct CDR3 sequences, approximately 90% of them detected once, and around 0.2% sits in the top ten.

This chain uses TRBV7-9 with TRBJ2-7, with TRBD2 matching over 10 bases. This TCR came from a human donor with multiple sclerosis. The sample consisted of CD8+ T cells from PBMCs. The CDR3: CASSHPVRTSGGEQYF. Written as DNA, the CDR3 is TGTGCCAGCAGCCATCCAGTGAGGACTAGCGGCGGAGAGCAGTACTTC.